These 18 T cell receptor beta chains share one sample of origin, sequenced in a study of breast tumors, draining lymph nodes, adjacent tissues. Samples came from axillary lymph nodes draining the breast cancer. Via MiXCR, TCRdb re-called the multiplex PCR reads, giving one row per CDR3 protein. The sample includes 85,000 to 130,000 distinct CDR3 sequences, around 30% of them seen just once. The sample was axillary lymph node tissue. Every receptor here comes from a female donor with breast cancer. Some clones in this sample may be carry-over from other donors' samples.

This chain uses TRBV27 with TRBJ2-6; D gene uncertain. Germline lookup yields CDR1 MNHEY and CDR2 SMNVEV (reference sequence). With 6 bases removed from V and 1 base from J, the gap between germline ends came to 13 bases. This CDR3 comprises 16 residues. The CDR3 here is CASRRARESGANVLTF. CDR3 coding DNA: TGTGCCAGCAGAAGGGCCAGAGAATCTGGGGCCAACGTCCTGACTTTC.

CDR3 sequence (DNA): TGTGCCAGCAGCCTTGCCGGCAGCGGTTACACCTTC. Translated: CASSLAGSGYTF. V and J are TRBV7-2 and TRBJ1-2; D uncertain. V was clipped by 5 bases and J by 11 bases, with 15 bases between them. The germline V gene has CDR1 SGHTA and CDR2 FQGNSA. The CDR3 has 12 residues.

At least ten counts were recorded for this clonotype. This chain links TRBV7-9 with TRBJ2-1, with TRBD2 matching 9 bases. Trimming at V came to 1 base and at J to 0 bases, leaving 7 bases not matched to a gene. This CDR3 spans 18 amino acids. Germline assignment: CDR1 SEHNR and CDR2 FQNEAQ (reference sequence). The DNA of the CDR3 is TGTGCCAGCAGCTTAGGTTCTAGCGGGGCACGCTCCTACAATGAGCAGTTCTTC. It translates to CASSLGSSGARSYNEQFF.

The table lists this clonotype with many counts. The V and J genes are TRBV10-1 and TRBJ2-7; D may be TRBD1 or TRBD2 (5 bases each). This CDR3 has 12 amino acids. CDR1 and CDR2 (germline): WNHNN, SYGVQD (reference sequence). Trimming took off 8 bases at V and 6 bases at J, with 14 bases between the two ends. Written as DNA, the CDR3 is TGCGCCAGCCGGGACGGATCGGGCGAGCAGTACTTC. This sequence encodes CASRDGSGEQYF.

This clonotype was seen many times. V gene TRBV6-5 combines with J gene TRBJ1-2, with 10 bases identical to TRBD1. The germline gives CDR1 MNHEY, CDR2 SVGAGI. This CDR3 has 15 residues. The V and J ends lost 5 bases and 2 bases, in that order; junction bases with no gene match: 5. The CDR3 region has the DNA TGTGCCAGCAGTCACGCGGACAGGGGGAACTATGGCTACACCTTC. It encodes CASSHADRGNYGYTF.

Remarks on this clonotype: Sequence at one end of the junction differs from germline and may be a read error. The chain carries TRBV7-6 and TRBJ2-1, with a possible D match to TRBD2 (6 bases). Per the germline V gene, CDR1 is SGHVS and CDR2 is FNYEAQ. The CDR3 has 15 residues. The CDR3 coding sequence is TGTGCCAGCAGCTTAGAGTGGGGGGTCTACAATGGGCAGCTCTTC. Its protein product is CASSLEWGVYNGQLF.

This clonotype was recorded at least ten times. The V call is TRBV6-5, the J call TRBJ2-7, with a weak D call TRBD1 (6 bases). The CDR3 runs to 16 residues. V lost 0 bases, J lost 2 bases, and 14 bases lay in between. CDR1 and CDR2 from the germline V gene are MNHEY and SVGAGI. The CDR3 sequence: CASSYSAGAVTYEQYF. The CDR3 coding sequence is TGTGCCAGCAGTTACTCCGCAGGGGCTGTGACCTACGAGCAGTACTTC.

This clonotype has at least ten counts. The J gene is TRBJ2-2, the V gene TRBV24-1; D call uncertain. This CDR3 has 13 residues. Germline-derived CDR1 and CDR2 are KGHDR and SFDVKD. Trimming removed 2 bases from V and 3 bases from J, with 3 bases in between. The CDR3 sequence: CATSDSYTGELFF. The CDR3, as DNA: TGTGCCACCAGTGATTCTTACACCGGGGAGCTGTTTTTT.

This clonotype was picked up many times. V usage is TRBV4-3 and J usage is TRBJ2-1; D is ambiguous. The CDR3 is 14 amino acids. The V gene's germline CDR1 is LGHNA and CDR2 YSLEER. V lost 1 base to trimming and J lost 7 bases, with 11 bases between them. CDR3 residues: CASSQGASFNEQFF. The CDR3 DNA sequence: TGCGCCAGCAGCCAAGGGGCGAGTTTTAATGAGCAGTTCTTC.

The table lists this clonotype with many counts. The chain joins TRBV5-4 to TRBJ2-7; 9 nucleotides match TRBD2. The germline V gene has CDR1 SGHNT and CDR2 YYREEE (reference sequence). With V trimmed by 4 bases and J by 6 bases, 11 bases remained unmatched. The CDR3 consists of 15 residues. DNA of the CDR3: TGTGCCAGCAGCCCGTCTACCCTAGCGGGACCCGAGCAGTACTTC. Translated: CASSPSTLAGPEQYF.

The sample holds many counts of this clonotype. Just one base apart from a much larger clone, this may be a read error. The chain carries TRBV20-1 and TRBJ2-7; D uncertain. V was cut by 6 bases and J by 6 bases, with 21 bases left in between. This CDR3 is 14 amino acids long. The V gene's germline CDR1 is DFQATT and CDR2 SNEGSKA (reference sequence). The CDR3 loop is CSATPPGVISEQYF. The CDR3, as DNA: TGCAGTGCCACCCCGCCGGGTGTGATATCCGAGCAGTACTTC.

This clonotype was counted ten times or more. V is TRBV10-3 and J is TRBJ2-1; D might be TRBD1 (6 bases). The CDR3 extends over 15 amino acids. Germline V CDR1 and CDR2: ENHRY, SYGVKD. Trimming cost V 4 bases and J 0 bases, with 10 bases left between them. The CDR3 loop reads CAISGDISSYNEQFF. CDR3 coding DNA: TGTGCCATCAGTGGGGACATATCCTCCTACAATGAGCAGTTCTTC.

In this sample, this clonotype turned up many times. The chain recombines TRBV19 with TRBJ2-2; D perhaps matches TRBD2 (6 bases). Germline assignment: CDR1 LNHDA and CDR2 SQIVND (reference sequence). The length of the CDR3 is 14 residues. Trimming removed 3 bases at V and 10 bases at J, with 15 bases between. The CDR3 bases are TGTGCCAGTAGTATTGGGGGGACTGAGGAGGAGCTGTTTTTT. It specifies CASSIGGTEEELFF. Looking up the rest from reference TRBV19 and TRBJ2-2 gives the full variable domain: DGGITQSPKYLFRKEGQNVTLSCEQNLNHDAMYWYRQDPGQGLRLIYYSQIVNDFQKGDIAEGYSVSREKKESFPLTVTSAQKNPTAFYLCASSIGGTEEELFFGEGSRLTVL.

The chain couples TRBV14 to TRBJ2-7, with TRBD1 matching 8 bases. Germline CDR1 and CDR2: SGHDN and FVKESK. V dropped 6 bases and J dropped 2; count of bases not matched to a gene: 9. This CDR3 has 15 amino acids. The DNA of the CDR3 is TGTGCCAGCAGACGACAGGGGACGTCGCCCTACGAGCAGTACTTC. Residues: CASRRQGTSPYEQYF.

This clonotype has at least ten counts. A single base separates this from a much larger clone, so it may be a read error. The gene calls are TRBV20-1 and TRBJ2-2; no firm D call. Between the trimmed V and J ends, which lost 2 bases and 5 bases, there was a span of 24 bases. Germline V gene sequence: CDR1 DFQATT, CDR2 SNEGSKA (reference sequence). The CDR3 covers 18 residues. Here the CDR3 reads CSARSYAIRALGTGELFF. As DNA, the CDR3 is TGCAGTGCTAGAAGTTACGCAATACGGGCTCTCGGTACCGGGGAGCTGTTTTTT.

This clonotype was recorded many times. This chain uses TRBV7-3 with TRBJ1-6; maybe TRBD1 (6 bases). Trimming shortened V by 4 bases and J by 10 bases, and 14 bases separated the two germline ends. The CDR3 has 14 amino acids. Germline assignment: CDR1 SGHTA and CDR2 FQGTGA. The CDR3 protein is CASSSHGGQSPLHF. In DNA, the CDR3 is TGTGCCAGCAGCTCCCACGGGGGGCAATCACCCCTCCACTTT.

The chain joins TRBV29-1 to TRBJ2-1, with TRBD1 matching 7 bases. Germline V gives CDR1 SQVTM, CDR2 ANQGSEA. This CDR3 has 13 amino acids. Unmatched junction bases numbered 8, after V lost 2 bases and J lost 10 bases. CDR3: CSVERQGIGEQFF. CDR3 DNA: TGCAGCGTTGAACGACAGGGTATAGGAGAGCAGTTCTTC.

Concerning this clonotype itself: Lacking the conserved final phenylalanine or tryptophan, this CDR3 likely reflects a read error. CDR3 loop: CASSFSGTAHEQYY. The CDR3 DNA sequence: TGTGCCAGCAGCTTTAGCGGGACGGCCCACGAGCAGTACTAC. The rearrangement links TRBV5-6 to TRBJ2-7, with 8 bases fitting TRBD2. Germline-derived CDR1 and CDR2 are SGHDT and YYEEEE. This CDR3 region has 14 residues. V dropped 2 bases and J dropped 5; count of bases not matched to a gene: 6.